The 13 T cell receptor beta chains in this list originate from one sample, sequenced in a study of cytomegalovirus exposure and HLA in healthy donors. The method was immunoSEQ multiplex PCR; TCRdb's version includes in-frame clones alone and lacks a portion of them. The sample shows 100,000 or so clones, about 85% of them seen only once. Sequenced input: PBMCs. The receptor source for this set is a man aged 18 to 30 in good health and CMV-seropositive.

The chain employs TRBV5-1 and TRBJ1-3; 8 nucleotides match TRBD1. After removal of 3 bases from V and 3 bases from J, the junction contained 8 bases not matched to a gene. This CDR3 spans 16 amino acids. Germline V gene data show CDR1 as SGHRS and CDR2 as YFSETQ. CDR3 residues: CASSYGQGDFGNTIYF. The CDR3 DNA reads as TGCGCCAGCAGCTACGGACAGGGTGACTTTGGAAACACCATATATTTT.

The chain carries TRBV11-3 and TRBJ2-1, with 10 bases identical to TRBD1. V trimming: 1 base; J trimming: 0 bases; junction bases outside the gene matches: 6. The CDR3 consists of 18 residues. CDR1 and CDR2 from the germline V gene are SGHNT and YENEEA. The CDR3 DNA is TGTGCCAGCAGCTTAGGCCGACAGGGGGCGAGCTCCTACAATGAGCAGTTCTTC. This sequence encodes CASSLGRQGASSYNEQFF.

The chain is built from TRBV11-3 and TRBJ1-4; 8 bases are a match to TRBD1. The V gene end was trimmed by 5 bases and the J gene end by 7 bases; junction bases not matched to a gene: 6. This CDR3 contains 14 residues. Germline V gene data show CDR1 as SGHNT and CDR2 as YENEEA. Written as DNA, the CDR3 is TGTGCCAGCAGCCCGCAGGGGGCGGGTGAAAAACTGTTTTTT. This codes for CASSPQGAGEKLFF.

This clone was counted a single time. J is TRBJ1-3 and V is TRBV6-1; D might be TRBD1 (6 bases). Germline-derived CDR1 and CDR2 are MNHNS and SASEGT. This CDR3 comprises 14 residues. Trimming removed 6 bases at V and 3 bases at J, with 12 bases between. CDR3 loop: CASSIQGSGNTIYF. CDR3 sequence (DNA): TGTGCCAGCAGCATACAGGGAAGTGGAAACACCATATATTTT.

Only one count was recorded for this clone. The gene calls are TRBV30 and TRBJ2-7; a possible D gene is TRBD1 (6 bases). Trimming took off 0 bases at V and 3 bases at J, with 12 bases between the two ends. From germline, CDR1 is GTSNPN and CDR2 SVGIG (reference sequence). There are 14 residues in the CDR3. CDR3: CAWSVFFRGYEQYF. The CDR3 DNA reads as TGTGCCTGGAGTGTGTTTTTCAGGGGCTACGAGCAGTACTTC.

The rearrangement joins TRBV4-1 to TRBJ2-3, with a tentative D call TRBD2 (6 bases). Germline CDR1 is MGHRA and CDR2 is YSYEKL. V lost 0 bases to trimming and J lost 0 bases, with 10 bases between them. The CDR3 extends over 16 amino acids. CDR3 coding DNA: TGCGCCAGCAGCCAAGAAGGCGGGATTAGCACAGATACGCAGTATTTT. This encodes CASSQEGGISTDTQYF.

Of note for this clone: At one end, the junction sequence differs from germline, possibly due to a read error. The chain joins TRBV7-9 to TRBJ2-1; 10 bases fit TRBD2. CDR3 length: 14 residues. Per the germline V gene, CDR1 is SEHNR and CDR2 is FQNEAQ (reference sequence). CDR3 region: CASSLAGASDEQFF. The CDR3 DNA is TGTGCCAGCAGCCTAGCGGGAGCCTCCGATGAGCAGTTCTTC. Full variable domain (rest looked up from reference TRBV7-9 and TRBJ2-1): DTGVSQNPRHKITKRGQNVTFRCDPISEHNRLYWYRQTLGQGPEFLTYFQNEAQLEKSRLLSDRFSAERPKGSFSTLEIQRTEQGDSAMYLCASSLAGASDEQFFGPGTRLTVL.

The chain links TRBV28 to TRBJ2-7; D remains unclear. The CDR3 is 14 amino acids. Germline V lookup: CDR1 MDHEN, CDR2 SYDVKM. V shed 2 bases and J shed 6 bases, with 14 bases lying between them. CDR3 sequence: CASSLRTLGSEQYF. The CDR3 nucleotides are TGTGCCAGCAGTTTACGAACGCTAGGCAGCGAGCAGTACTTC.

The V call is TRBV29-1, the J call TRBJ1-2; D possibly corresponds to TRBD1 (5 bases). Trimming cost V 6 bases and J 0 bases, with 14 bases left between them. CDR1 and CDR2 from the germline V gene are SQVTM and ANQGSEA. The CDR3 runs 14 residues. Here the CDR3 reads CSVPVQATNYGYTF. CDR3 sequence (DNA): TGCAGCGTCCCAGTACAGGCAACTAACTATGGCTACACCTTC.

The chain couples TRBV19 to TRBJ2-2, with TRBD1 identical over 8 bases. This CDR3 is built from 15 residues. CDR1 and CDR2 (germline): LNHDA, SQIVND (reference sequence). The J segment lost 4 bases and the V segment lost 4 bases, leaving 5 bases of the junction unmatched. In nucleotides, the CDR3 is TGTGCCAGTAGTACCCACAGGGGGTCCACCGGGGAGCTGTTTTTT. It translates to CASSTHRGSTGELFF.

The chain recombines TRBV18 with TRBJ2-7, with 7 bases that match TRBD1. This CDR3 comprises 14 residues. V was clipped by 4 bases and J by 5 bases; unmatched bases: 8. CDR1 is KGHSH and CDR2 is LQKENI in the germline V gene. Here the CDR3 reads CASSQGAEGHEQYV. The CDR3 coding sequence is TGTGCCAGCTCACAGGGGGCGGAAGGGCACGAGCAGTACGTC.

The J gene is TRBJ2-1, the V gene TRBV27, with 7 bases identical to TRBD1. The V gene's germline CDR1 is MNHEY and CDR2 SMNVEV (reference sequence). Trimming took 2 bases from V and 7 from J; bases not matched to a gene: 2. The CDR3 sequence is 13 residues long. In DNA, the CDR3 is TGTGCCAGCAGTTTAGACAGGGCGAATGAGCAGTTCTTC. Translation gives CASSLDRANEQFF.

By share, this clone counts as medium-sized. V gene TRBV28 combines with J gene TRBJ2-3; 7 bases are a match to TRBD1. Germline CDR1 and CDR2: MDHEN and SYDVKM. The CDR3 loop spans 16 amino acids. V dropped 5 bases and J dropped 2; count of bases not matched to a gene: 10. CDR3 coding DNA: TGTGCCAGCAGTGCAACCCGGGACAGCTTCACAGATACGCAGTATTTT. This encodes CASSATRDSFTDTQYF.